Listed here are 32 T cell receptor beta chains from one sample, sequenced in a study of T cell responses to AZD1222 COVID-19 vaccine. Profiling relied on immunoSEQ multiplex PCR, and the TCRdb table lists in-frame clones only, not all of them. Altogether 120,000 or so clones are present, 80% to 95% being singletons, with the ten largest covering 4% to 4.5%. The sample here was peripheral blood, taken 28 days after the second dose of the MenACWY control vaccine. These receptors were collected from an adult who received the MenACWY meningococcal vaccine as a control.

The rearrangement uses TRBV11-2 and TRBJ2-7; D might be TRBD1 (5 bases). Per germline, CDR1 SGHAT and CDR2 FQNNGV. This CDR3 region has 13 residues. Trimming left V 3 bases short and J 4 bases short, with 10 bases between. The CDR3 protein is CASSLAGNYEQYV. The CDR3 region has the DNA TGTGCCAGCAGCTTGGCAGGGAATTACGAGCAGTACGTC.

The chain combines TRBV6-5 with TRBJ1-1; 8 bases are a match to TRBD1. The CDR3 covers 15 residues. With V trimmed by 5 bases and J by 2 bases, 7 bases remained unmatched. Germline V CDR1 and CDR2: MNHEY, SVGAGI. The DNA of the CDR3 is TGTGCCAGCAGTCCCCGACAGGGGCCCAACACTGAAGCTTTCTTT. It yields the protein CASSPRQGPNTEAFF.

CDR3: CAIRFTGTGESYGYTF. In DNA form, the CDR3 reads TGTGCCATCAGATTTACCGGGACAGGGGAGTCCTATGGCTACACCTTC. This chain links TRBV10-3 with TRBJ1-2; 10 nucleotides agree with TRBD1. The CDR3 spans 16 residues. V gave up 6 bases and J gave up 4 bases; unmatched junction bases: 11. The germline V gene has CDR1 ENHRY and CDR2 SYGVKD.

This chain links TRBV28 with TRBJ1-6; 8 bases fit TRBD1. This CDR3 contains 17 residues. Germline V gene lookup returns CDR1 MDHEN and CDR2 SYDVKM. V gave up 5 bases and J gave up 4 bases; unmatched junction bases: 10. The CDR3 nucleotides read TGTGCCAGCAGTCCGACAGGGGACCCGGTGTATAATTCACCCCTCCACTTT. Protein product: CASSPTGDPVYNSPLHF.

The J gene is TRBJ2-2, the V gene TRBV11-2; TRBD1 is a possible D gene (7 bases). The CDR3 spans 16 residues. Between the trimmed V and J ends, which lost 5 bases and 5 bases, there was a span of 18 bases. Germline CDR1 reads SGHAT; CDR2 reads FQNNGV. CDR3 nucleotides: TGTGCCAGCAGCGAGGGGAGGACAGGCCGGACCGGGGAGCTGTTTTTT. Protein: CASSEGRTGRTGELFF.

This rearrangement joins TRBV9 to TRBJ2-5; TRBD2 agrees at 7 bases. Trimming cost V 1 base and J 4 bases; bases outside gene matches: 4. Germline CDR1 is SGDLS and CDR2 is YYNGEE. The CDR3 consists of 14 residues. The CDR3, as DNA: TGTGCCAGCAGCGTACGTGCGGGAGCAGAGACCCAGTACTTC. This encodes CASSVRAGAETQYF.

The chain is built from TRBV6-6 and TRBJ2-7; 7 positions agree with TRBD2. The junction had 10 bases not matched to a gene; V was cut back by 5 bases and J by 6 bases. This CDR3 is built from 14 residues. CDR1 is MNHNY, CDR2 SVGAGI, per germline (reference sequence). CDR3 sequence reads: CASSNSGPAGEQYF. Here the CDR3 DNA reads TGTGCCAGCAGTAATAGCGGGCCCGCCGGCGAGCAGTACTTC.

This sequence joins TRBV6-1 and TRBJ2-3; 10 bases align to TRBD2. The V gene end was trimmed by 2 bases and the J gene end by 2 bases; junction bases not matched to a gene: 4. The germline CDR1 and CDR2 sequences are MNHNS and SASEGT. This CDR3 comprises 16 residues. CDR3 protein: CASSELSGRVTDTQYF. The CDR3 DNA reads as TGTGCCAGCAGTGAACTGAGCGGGAGGGTCACAGATACGCAGTATTTT.

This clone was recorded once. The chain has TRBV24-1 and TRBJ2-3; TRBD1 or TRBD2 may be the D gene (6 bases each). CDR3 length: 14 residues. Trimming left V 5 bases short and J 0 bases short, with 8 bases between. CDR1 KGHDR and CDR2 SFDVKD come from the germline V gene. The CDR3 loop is CATSGGASTDTQYF. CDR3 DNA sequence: TGTGCCACCAGTGGGGGGGCTAGCACAGATACGCAGTATTTT.

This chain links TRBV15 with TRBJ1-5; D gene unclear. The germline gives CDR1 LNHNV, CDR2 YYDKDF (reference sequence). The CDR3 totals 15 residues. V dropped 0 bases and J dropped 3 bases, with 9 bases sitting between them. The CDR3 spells CATSRDDKVNQPQHF. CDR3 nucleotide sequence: TGTGCCACCAGCAGAGATGACAAAGTCAATCAGCCCCAGCATTTT.

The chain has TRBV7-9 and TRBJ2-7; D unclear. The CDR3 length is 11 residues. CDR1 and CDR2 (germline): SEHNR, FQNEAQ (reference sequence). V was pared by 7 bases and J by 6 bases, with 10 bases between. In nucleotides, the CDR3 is TGTGCCAGCACCTCCTTGGGCGAGCAGTACTTC. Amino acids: CASTSLGEQYF.

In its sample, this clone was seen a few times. The CDR3 reads CASSQELRDAYPTDTQYF. Written as DNA, the CDR3 is TGTGCCAGCAGCCAAGAGCTCCGAGACGCTTATCCCACAGATACGCAGTATTTT. The V and J genes are TRBV3-1 (or the pseudogene TRBV3-2) and TRBJ2-3; no reliable D call. The germline V gene has CDR1 LGHDT and CDR2 YNNKEL (reference sequence). Trimming pared 0 bases from V and 2 bases from J, leaving 18 bases between. The length of the CDR3 is 18 residues.

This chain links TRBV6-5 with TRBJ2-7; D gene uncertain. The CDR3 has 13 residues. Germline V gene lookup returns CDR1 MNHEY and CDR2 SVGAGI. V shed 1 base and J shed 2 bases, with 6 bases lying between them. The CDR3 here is CASSYYRTYEQYF. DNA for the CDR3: TGTGCCAGCAGTTACTACAGAACCTACGAGCAGTACTTC.

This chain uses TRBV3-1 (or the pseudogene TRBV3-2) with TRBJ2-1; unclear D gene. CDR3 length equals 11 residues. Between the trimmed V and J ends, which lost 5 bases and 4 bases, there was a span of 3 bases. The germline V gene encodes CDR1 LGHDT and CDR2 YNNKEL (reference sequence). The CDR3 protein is CASSEYNEQFF. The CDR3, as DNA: TGTGCCAGCAGCGAGTACAATGAGCAGTTCTTC.

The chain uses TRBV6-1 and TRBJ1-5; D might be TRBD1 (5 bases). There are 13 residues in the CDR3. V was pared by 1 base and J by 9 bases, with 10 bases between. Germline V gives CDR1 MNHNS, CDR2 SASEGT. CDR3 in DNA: TGTGCCAGCAGTGAAGAAACCGGGGGGCCCCAGCATTTT. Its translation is CASSEETGGPQHF.

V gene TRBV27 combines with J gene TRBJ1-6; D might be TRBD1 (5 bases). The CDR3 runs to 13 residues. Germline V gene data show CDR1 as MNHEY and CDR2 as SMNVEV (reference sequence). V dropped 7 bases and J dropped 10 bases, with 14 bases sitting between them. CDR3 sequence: CASTPSRASPLHF. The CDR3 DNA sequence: TGTGCCAGCACCCCATCCAGGGCCTCACCCCTCCACTTT.

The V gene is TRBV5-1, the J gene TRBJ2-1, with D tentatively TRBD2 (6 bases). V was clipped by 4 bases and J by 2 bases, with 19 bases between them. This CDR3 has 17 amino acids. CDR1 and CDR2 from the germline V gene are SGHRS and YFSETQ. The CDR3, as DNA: TGCGCCAGCAGCCCGGGACGGGGCGGGGTGACCTACAATGAGCAGTTCTTC. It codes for CASSPGRGGVTYNEQFF.

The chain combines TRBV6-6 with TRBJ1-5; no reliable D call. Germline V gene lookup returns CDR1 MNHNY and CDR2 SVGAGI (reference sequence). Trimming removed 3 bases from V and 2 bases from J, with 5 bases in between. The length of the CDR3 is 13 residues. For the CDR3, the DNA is TGTGCCAGCAGTTATACAGGCAATCAGCCCCAGCATTTT. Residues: CASSYTGNQPQHF.

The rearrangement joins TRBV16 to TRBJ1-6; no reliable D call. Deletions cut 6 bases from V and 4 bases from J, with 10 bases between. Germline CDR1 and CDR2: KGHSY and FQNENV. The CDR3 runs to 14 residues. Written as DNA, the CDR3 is TGTGCCAGCAGGCTCCATCAATATAATTCACCCCTCCACTTT. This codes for CASRLHQYNSPLHF.

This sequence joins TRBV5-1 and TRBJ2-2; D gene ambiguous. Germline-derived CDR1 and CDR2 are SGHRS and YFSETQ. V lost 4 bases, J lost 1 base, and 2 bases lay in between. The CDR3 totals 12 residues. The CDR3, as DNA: TGCGCCAGCAGCCGGAACACCGGGGAGCTGTTTTTT. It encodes CASSRNTGELFF. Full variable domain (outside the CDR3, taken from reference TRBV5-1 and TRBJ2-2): KAGVTQTPRYLIKTRGQQVTLSCSPISGHRSVSWYQQTPGQGLQFLFEYFSETQRNKGNFPGRFSGRQFSNSRSEMNVSTLELGDSALYLCASSRNTGELFFGEGSRLTVL.

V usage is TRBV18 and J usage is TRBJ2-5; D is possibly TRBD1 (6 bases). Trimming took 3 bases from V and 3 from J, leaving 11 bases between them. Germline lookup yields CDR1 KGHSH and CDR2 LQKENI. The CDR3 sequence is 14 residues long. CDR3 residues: CASSPSGVKETQYF. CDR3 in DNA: TGTGCCAGCTCACCTTCAGGGGTGAAAGAGACCCAGTACTTC. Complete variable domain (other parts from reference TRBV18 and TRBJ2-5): NAGVMQNPRHLVRRRGQEARLRCSPMKGHSHVYWYRQLPEEGLKFMVYLQKENIIDESGMPKERFSAEFPKEGPSILRIQQVVRGDSAAYFCASSPSGVKETQYFGPGTRLLVL.

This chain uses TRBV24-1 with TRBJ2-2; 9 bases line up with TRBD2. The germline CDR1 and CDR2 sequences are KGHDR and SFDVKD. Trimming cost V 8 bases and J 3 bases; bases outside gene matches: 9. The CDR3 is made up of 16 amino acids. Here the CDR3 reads CATIGSGGQDTGELFF. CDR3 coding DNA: TGTGCCACCATCGGGAGCGGGGGGCAAGACACCGGGGAGCTGTTTTTT.

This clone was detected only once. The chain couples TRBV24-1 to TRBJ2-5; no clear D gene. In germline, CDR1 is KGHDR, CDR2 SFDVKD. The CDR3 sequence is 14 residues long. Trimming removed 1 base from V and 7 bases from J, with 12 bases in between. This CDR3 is CATSDFGARATQYF. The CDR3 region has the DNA TGTGCCACCAGTGATTTCGGAGCAAGAGCGACCCAGTACTTC.

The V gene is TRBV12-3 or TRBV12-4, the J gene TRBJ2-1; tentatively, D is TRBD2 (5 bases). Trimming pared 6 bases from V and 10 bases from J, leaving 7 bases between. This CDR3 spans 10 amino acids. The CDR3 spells CASSPGEQFF. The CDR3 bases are TGTGCCAGCAGCCCGGGGGAGCAGTTCTTC.

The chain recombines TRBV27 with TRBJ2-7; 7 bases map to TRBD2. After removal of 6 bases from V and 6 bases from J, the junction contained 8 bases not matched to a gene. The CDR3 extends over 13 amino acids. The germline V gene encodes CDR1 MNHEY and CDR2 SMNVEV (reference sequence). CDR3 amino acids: CASRGGVDFEQYF. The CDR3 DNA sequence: TGTGCCAGCAGGGGGGGGGTTGACTTCGAGCAGTACTTC.

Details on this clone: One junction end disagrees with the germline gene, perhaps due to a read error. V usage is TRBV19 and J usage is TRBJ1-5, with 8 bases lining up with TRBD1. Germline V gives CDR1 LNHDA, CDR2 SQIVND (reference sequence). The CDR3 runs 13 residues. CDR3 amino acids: CACRDRRHQPQHF. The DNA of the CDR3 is TGCGCTTGTAGGGACAGGCGGCATCAGCCCCAGCATTTT.

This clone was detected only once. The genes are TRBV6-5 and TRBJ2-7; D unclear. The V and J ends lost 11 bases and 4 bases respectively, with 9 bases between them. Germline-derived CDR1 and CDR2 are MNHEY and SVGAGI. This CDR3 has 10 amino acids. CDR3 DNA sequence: TGTGCCTCCGCAAATTACGAGCAGTACTTC. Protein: CASANYEQYF.

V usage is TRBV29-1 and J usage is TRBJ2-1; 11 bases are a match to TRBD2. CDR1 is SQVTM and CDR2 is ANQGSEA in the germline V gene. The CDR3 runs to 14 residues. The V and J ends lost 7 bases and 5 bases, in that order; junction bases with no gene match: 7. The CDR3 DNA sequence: TGCAGCGCTGGACTAGCGGGTTTAAACAATGAGCAGTTCTTC. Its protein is CSAGLAGLNNEQFF.

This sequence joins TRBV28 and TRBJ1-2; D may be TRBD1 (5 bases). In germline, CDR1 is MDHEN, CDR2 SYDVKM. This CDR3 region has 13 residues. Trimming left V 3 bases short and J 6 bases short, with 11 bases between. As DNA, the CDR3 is TGTGCCAGCAGTTTGGCGGGACGGGATGGCTACACCTTC. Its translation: CASSLAGRDGYTF.

The DNA of the CDR3 is TGCGCCAGCAGCCCCCCGGGACGGGACACCGGGGAGCTGTTTTTT. It encodes CASSPPGRDTGELFF. The chain is built from TRBV5-1 and TRBJ2-2, with D perhaps given as TRBD1 or TRBD2 (5 bases each). V was clipped by 4 bases and J by 3 bases, with 13 bases between them. Germline lookup yields CDR1 SGHRS and CDR2 YFSETQ. The CDR3 runs to 15 residues.

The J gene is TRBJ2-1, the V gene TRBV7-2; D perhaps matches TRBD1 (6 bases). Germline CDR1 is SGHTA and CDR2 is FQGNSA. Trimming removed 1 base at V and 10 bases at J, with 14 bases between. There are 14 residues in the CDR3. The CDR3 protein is CASSLGNRDREQFF. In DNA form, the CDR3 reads TGTGCCAGCAGCTTAGGGAACAGGGATCGGGAGCAGTTCTTC.

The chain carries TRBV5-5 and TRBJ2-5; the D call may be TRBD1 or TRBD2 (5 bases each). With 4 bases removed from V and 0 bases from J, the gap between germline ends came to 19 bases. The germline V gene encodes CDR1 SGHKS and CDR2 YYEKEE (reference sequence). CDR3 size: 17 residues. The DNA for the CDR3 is TGTGCCAGCAGCCCCCCAGCAGGGAGCACTTACCAAGAGACCCAGTACTTC. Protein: CASSPPAGSTYQETQYF.